This passage covers 13 T cell receptor beta chains from one sample sequenced in a study of blood T cells in healthy people across ages. PCR was performed a second time for roughly 6 to 12 cycles using a sample-barcoded 5' primer and a J-beta primer mix. In TCRdb, the 5' RACE reads were re-called with MiXCR into one record per CDR3 protein. The sample carries about 1,500,000 distinct CDR3 sequences, roughly 45% recorded once. Sequenced: blood. The receptor set was obtained from a woman aged 18-35 years in good health.

The V call is TRBV4-1, the J call TRBJ1-1; the D gene is possibly TRBD1 (6 bases). The ends were cut back, 0 bases at V and 5 bases at J, with 16 bases in the middle. In germline, CDR1 is MGHRA, CDR2 YSYEKL. CDR3 length: 16 amino acids. As DNA, the CDR3 is TGCGCCAGCAGCCAAGAGGGTGCAGGGAGGGGGACTGAAGCTTTCTTT. Its translation: CASSQEGAGRGTEAFF.

The sample holds a few counts of this clonotype. V is TRBV10-3 and J is TRBJ2-7, with a possible D match to TRBD1 (7 bases). The CDR3 runs to 12 residues. Germline values: CDR1 ENHRY, CDR2 SYGVKD. With 7 bases removed from V and 4 bases from J, the gap between germline ends came to 11 bases. In nucleotides, the CDR3 is TGTGCCATCAAGCCAGGGGGGTACGAGCAGTACTTC. Translating it yields CAIKPGGYEQYF.

This clonotype was counted between two and nine times. This chain uses TRBV9 with TRBJ2-1; TRBD2 might be the D (5 bases). The CDR3 has 15 residues. V was trimmed by 3 bases and J by 0 bases, leaving 10 bases between them. Per the germline V gene, CDR1 is SGDLS and CDR2 is YYNGEE. In nucleotides, the CDR3 is TGTGCCAGCAGCGGTTTTACTAGCTCCTACAATGAGCAGTTCTTC. It codes for CASSGFTSSYNEQFF.

This clonotype was observed a handful of times. This rearrangement joins TRBV7-2 to TRBJ2-1, with 13 bases aligning to TRBD2. Germline V gene sequence: CDR1 SGHTA, CDR2 FQGNSA. J was trimmed by 9 bases and V by 5 bases; bases with no gene match: 16. There are 18 residues in the CDR3. Written as DNA, the CDR3 is TGTGCCAGCAGCACCACTTATACTAGCGGGAGGGGGGAGAGTGAGCAGTTCTTC. Its protein is CASSTTYTSGRGESEQFF.

Of note for this clonotype: This may be a read error: a much more frequent sequence differs by one nucleotide. V usage is TRBV29-1 and J usage is TRBJ1-5, with a possible D match to TRBD1 (6 bases). Germline V lookup: CDR1 SQVTM, CDR2 ANQGSEA. The CDR3 extends over 13 amino acids. Trimming removed 8 bases from V and 1 base from J, with 12 bases in between. CDR3 region: CSIGTGSNQPQHF. CDR3 sequence (DNA): TGCAGCATTGGAACAGGGAGCAATCAGCCCCAGCATTTT.

This clonotype showed up just a few times. This sequence joins TRBV4-1 and TRBJ1-2; 7 bases line up with TRBD1. V lost 0 bases to trimming and J lost 1 base; unmatched junction nucleotides: 8. Germline V gene data show CDR1 as MGHRA and CDR2 as YSYEKL. CDR3 length: 17 amino acids. The CDR3 loop is CASSQDPGQDHNYGYTF. In DNA, the CDR3 is TGCGCCAGCAGCCAAGACCCCGGACAGGACCATAACTATGGCTACACCTTC.

The V call is TRBV29-1, the J call TRBJ2-1; D might be TRBD2 (5 bases). This CDR3 is built from 13 residues. Germline lookup yields CDR1 SQVTM and CDR2 ANQGSEA. V lost 7 bases to trimming and J lost 6 bases, with 16 bases between them. The chain's CDR3 is CSAEGRRPNEQFF. In DNA form, the CDR3 reads TGCAGCGCGGAAGGGAGAAGGCCCAATGAGCAGTTCTTC.

The chain is built from TRBV20-1 and TRBJ1-1; maybe TRBD1 (6 bases). Germline V gives CDR1 DFQATT, CDR2 SNEGSKA (reference sequence). The CDR3 length is 12 residues. Trimming stripped 6 bases from V and 7 bases from J, with 15 bases between. The CDR3 spells CSAPQGPFEAFF. The CDR3 DNA follows: TGCAGTGCGCCCCAGGGGCCGTTTGAAGCTTTCTTT.

Turning to this clonotype: A clone one base away is much larger, so this may be a read error. The chain links TRBV19 to TRBJ2-5; 13 bases line up with TRBD2. The end of the DNA fits TRBJ2-7 better, so the J call may be wrong. There are 13 residues in the CDR3. Germline lookup yields CDR1 LNHDA and CDR2 SQIVND (reference sequence). CDR3 bases: TGTGCCAGGCGGGGACTAGCGGGACTCGAGCAGTACTTC. Translated: CARRGLAGLEQYF.

This clonotype has a handful of counts. The chain has TRBV7-9 and TRBJ2-4; 11 positions match TRBD1. The J call may be faulty, since TRBJ2-7 better matches the DNA end. CDR1 and CDR2 from the germline V gene are SEHNR and FQNEAQ (reference sequence). The CDR3 contains 16 residues. The CDR3 DNA reads TGTGCCAGCAGCTTATCAATGGGACAGGGGGCCTACGAGCAGTACTTC. Its translation: CASSLSMGQGAYEQYF.

The chain uses TRBV5-4 and TRBJ2-1; the D gene is possibly TRBD2 (5 bases). Deletions cut 2 bases from V and 8 bases from J, with 8 bases between. This CDR3 comprises 12 residues. CDR1 is SGHNT, CDR2 YYREEE, per germline (reference sequence). CDR3 sequence: CASSFMRDEQFF. The CDR3 DNA is TGTGCCAGCAGCTTTATGAGGGATGAGCAGTTCTTC.

This chain links TRBV5-1 with TRBJ1-1; D is possibly TRBD1 (5 bases). CDR1 and CDR2 (germline): SGHRS, YFSETQ. This CDR3 is 13 amino acids long. The V end lost 3 bases, the J end lost 5 bases, and 11 bases lay between the germline ends. In DNA form, the CDR3 reads TGCGCCAGCAGCTACGGGGGACGGACTGAAGCTTTCTTT. Its protein is CASSYGGRTEAFF.

The chain has TRBV12-3 or TRBV12-4 and TRBJ2-3; D may be TRBD1 (5 bases). Trimming took 6 bases from V and 2 from J, leaving 12 bases between them. The CDR3 loop spans 14 amino acids. The CDR3 region has the DNA TGTGCCAGCAGCAGGGTCGGAGCCACAGATACGCAGTATTTT. Its translation: CASSRVGATDTQYF.